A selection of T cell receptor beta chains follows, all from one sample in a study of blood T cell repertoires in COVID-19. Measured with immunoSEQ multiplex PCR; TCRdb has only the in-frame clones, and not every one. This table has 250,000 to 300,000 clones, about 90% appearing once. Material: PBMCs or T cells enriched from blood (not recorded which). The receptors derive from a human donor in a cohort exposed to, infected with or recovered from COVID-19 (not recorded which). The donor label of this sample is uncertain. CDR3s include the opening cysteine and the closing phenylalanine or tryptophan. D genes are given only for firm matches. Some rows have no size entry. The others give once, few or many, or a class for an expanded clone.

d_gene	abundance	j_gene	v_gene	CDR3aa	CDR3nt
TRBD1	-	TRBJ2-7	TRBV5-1	CASSLVTGGEQYF	TGCGCCAGCAGCTTGGTCACAGGGGGCGAGCAGTACTTC
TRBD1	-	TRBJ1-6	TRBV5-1	CASSSGRQGRSPLHF	TGCGCCAGCAGCTCGGGGAGACAGGGACGCTCACCCCTCCACTTT
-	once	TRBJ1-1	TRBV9	CASSAPGSEAFF	TGTGCCAGCAGCGCACCCGGGTCCGAAGCTTTCTTT
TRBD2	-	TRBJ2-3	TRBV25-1	CASSEGRGGTDTQYF	TGTGCCAGCAGTGAGGGGCGGGGGGGCACAGATACGCAGTATTTT
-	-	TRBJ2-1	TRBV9	CASSVEREPYNEQFF	TGTGCCAGCAGCGTAGAGAGGGAGCCCTACAATGAGCAGTTCTTC
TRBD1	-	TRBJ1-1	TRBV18	CASSPGQGVDTEAFF	TGTGCCAGCTCACCCGGACAGGGCGTGGACACTGAAGCTTTCTTT
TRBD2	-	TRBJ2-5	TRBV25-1	CASSEGQRGGPETQYF	TGTGCCAGCAGTGAGGGGCAGCGGGGGGGCCCAGAGACCCAGTACTTC
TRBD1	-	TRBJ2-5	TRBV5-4	CASSIDRGETQYF	TGTGCCAGCAGCATTGACAGGGGAGAGACCCAGTACTTC
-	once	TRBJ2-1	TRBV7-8	CASSVDSLPYNEQFF	TGTGCCAGCAGCGTGGACTCCCTACCGTACAATGAGCAGTTCTTC
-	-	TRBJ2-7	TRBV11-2	CASSLGTAYEQYF	TGTGCCAGCAGCTTAGGGACAGCATACGAGCAGTACTTC
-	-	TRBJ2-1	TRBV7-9	CASSLSSSYNEQFF	TGTGCCAGCAGCTTGTCCAGCTCCTACAATGAGCAGTTCTTC
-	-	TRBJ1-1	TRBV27	CASSAPTLDSRTAEAFF	TGTGCCAGCAGTGCCCCAACTTTGGACAGTCGAACCGCTGAAGCTTTCTTT
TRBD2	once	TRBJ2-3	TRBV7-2	CASSLTSGETHTQYF	TGTGCCAGCAGCTTGACTAGCGGGGAAACGCATACGCAGTATTTT
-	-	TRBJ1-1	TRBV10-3	CAISEGVRFNTEAFF	TGTGCCATCAGTGAAGGTGTCAGGTTTAACACTGAAGCTTTCTTT
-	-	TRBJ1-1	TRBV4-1	CASSQLSFSGTEAFF	TGCGCCAGCAGCCAATTGTCTTTTAGTGGCACTGAAGCTTTCTTT
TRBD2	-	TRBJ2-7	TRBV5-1	CASSPSSGGVYEQYF	TGCGCCAGCAGCCCCTCTAGCGGGGGGGTCTACGAGCAGTACTTC
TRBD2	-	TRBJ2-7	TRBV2	CASRGLAGAPYEQYF	TGTGCCAGCAGGGGACTAGCGGGCGCACCCTACGAGCAGTACTTC